Sequencing of this T cell receptor (beta chain) was carried out in a study of control samples from healthy donors and cancer patients. The CDR3 consists of 15 residues. From germline, CDR1 is SGHNT and CDR2 YYREEE (reference sequence). The ends lost 2 bases at V and 2 bases at J; junction bases unmatched: 3. TCRdb's table, derived via immunoSEQ multiplex PCR, lists solely in-frame clones and lacks some. The data hold approximately 60,000 clones, with roughly 90% observed a single time. V usage is TRBV5-4 and J usage is TRBJ2-2; 7 bases are a match to TRBD1. The TCR was taken from a man aged 25 to 40 with colorectal cancer. The sequenced sample consisted of PBMCs. Here the CDR3 DNA reads TGTGCCAGCAGCTTCGGGACAGATAACACCGGGGAGCTGTTTTTT. Translating it yields CASSFGTDNTGELFF.